This T cell receptor beta chain was documented in a study of blood T cells in healthy people across ages. Looking at the study overall: About one barcoded TCR beta cDNA was captured per two T cells.

This clonotype came up a few times. The antigen remains undetermined. With a J-beta primer mix and a sample-barcoded 5' primer, a second PCR ran about 7 to 12 cycles. One entry per CDR3 protein, called by TCRdb with MiXCR from the 5' RACE reads. The data hold 850,000 to 1,100,000 distinct CDR3 sequences, with less than 45% observed a single time. Study outcomes and limitations: The unsorted PBMCs prevented any conclusive comparison of naive versus antigen-experienced cells.

What was sequenced was blood. The source is a man younger than 35 in good health.

The CDR3: CASSPVDSANTEAFF. The CDR3 bases are TGTGCCAGCAGCCCGGTCGACAGCGCGAACACTGAAGCTTTCTTT. V and J are TRBV4-2 and TRBJ1-1, with a weak D call TRBD1 (5 bases). The CDR3 runs 15 residues. Germline CDR1 LGHNA, CDR2 YNFKEQ. Trimming shortened V by 4 bases and J by 1 base, and 13 bases separated the two germline ends.